This is a list of T cell receptor beta chains from one sample in a study of CD8 T cells in ankylosing spondylitis. TCRdb passed the 5' RACE reads through MiXCR, listing each CDR3 protein once. The sample includes about 36,000 distinct CDR3 sequences, about 6% of them seen just once. Sample: blood, either unsorted or a sorted T cell fraction (not recorded which). These receptors were taken from a male donor with ankylosing spondylitis or in good health (not recorded which). Both conserved end residues are part of each CDR3. Fields, in order: D gene, J gene, clone size, V gene, CDR3 protein, CDR3 DNA. The D gene is left open where the match is weak. Clone size is given as once, few, many or a size class.

- TRBJ2-2 few TRBV6-1 CASTAPPSNTGELFF TGTGCCAGTACCGCCCCGCCTTCAAACACCGGGGAGCTGTTTTTT
- TRBJ2-1 many TRBV5-5 CASSLVSGAWTGEQFF TGTGCCAGCAGCTTGGTATCGGGGGCTTGGACCGGTGAGCAGTTCTTC
TRBD1 TRBJ2-1 many TRBV12-3/TRBV12-4 CASSFDRAFVHEQFF TGTGCCAGCAGTTTCGACAGGGCTTTTGTCCATGAGCAGTTCTTC
- TRBJ2-4 many TRBV20-1 CSARDRGTLAVWYF TGCAGTGCTAGAGATCGGGGCACTCTCGCAGTGTGGTACTTC
- TRBJ1-2 many TRBV9 CASSVKPQVAVTF TGTGCCAGCAGCGTAAAACCCCAGGTGGCGGTTACCTTC
- TRBJ1-5 many TRBV7-8 CASSETPQGWNQPQHF TGTGCCAGCAGCGAAACCCCGCAGGGGTGGAATCAGCCCCAGCATTTT
- TRBJ2-1 many TRBV28 CASPGPYNEQFF TGTGCCAGCCCGGGCCCTTACAATGAGCAGTTCTTC
- TRBJ2-2 many TRBV5-3 CARSLATERNTGELFF TGTGCCAGAAGCTTGGCGACAGAAAGGAACACCGGGGAGCTGTTTTTT
- TRBJ2-2 many TRBV5-1 CASSLETGELFF TGCGCCAGCAGCTTAGAAACCGGGGAGCTGTTTTTT
- TRBJ1-3 many TRBV3-1 CASSLRLGASGNTIYF TGTGCCAGCAGCCTAAGGCTCGGGGCCTCTGGAAACACCATATATTTT
TRBD2 TRBJ2-4 many TRBV24-1 CATSGLAANIQYF TGTGCCACCAGTGGGCTAGCGGCAAACATTCAGTACTTC
- TRBJ1-2 many TRBV2 CASSPMRDLYGYTF TGTGCCAGCAGTCCAATGAGAGACCTCTATGGCTACACCTTC
TRBD1 TRBJ1-3 many TRBV7-2 CASSLAPGGNVGNTIYF TGTGCCAGCAGCTTAGCCCCAGGGGGAAATGTCGGAAACACCATATATTTT
- TRBJ1-2 many TRBV5-1 CASSLFDRNYGYTF TGCGCCAGCAGCTTGTTCGACAGGAACTATGGCTACACCTTC
TRBD1 TRBJ1-2 few TRBV12-3/TRBV12-4 CTSSPRTGELRGAYGYTF TGTACCAGCAGTCCCCGGACAGGGGAGCTTAGGGGAGCCTATGGCTACACCTTC
- TRBJ1-3 many TRBV28 CASRLTLASGNTIYF TGTGCCAGCAGGCTGACTTTGGCCTCTGGAAACACCATATATTTT
- TRBJ1-1 many TRBV4-3 CASSHLPGAMTEAFF TGCGCCAGCAGCCATTTACCGGGGGCGATGACTGAAGCTTTCTTT
- TRBJ2-7 many TRBV29-1 CSVVYFGAGGNEQYF TGCAGCGTTGTTTATTTCGGGGCAGGCGGGAACGAGCAGTACTTC
- TRBJ2-1 many TRBV6-4 CASSLTSGSYNEQFF TGTGCCAGCAGTCTTACTTCTGGGTCCTACAATGAGCAGTTCTTC
TRBD2 TRBJ2-3 many TRBV4-2 CASSQAPGRGGDTQYF TGTGCCAGCAGCCAAGCCCCCGGGAGGGGGGGAGATACGCAGTATTTT
- TRBJ2-7 many TRBV4-1 CASSPRAGREQYF TGCGCCAGCAGCCCCAGGGCCGGACGGGAGCAGTACTTC
TRBD2 TRBJ2-7 many TRBV10-3 CATNGLAGDEQYF TGTGCCACGAACGGACTAGCGGGAGACGAGCAGTACTTC